The rows below give T cell receptor beta chains drawn from one sample of a study of blood T cell repertoires in COVID-19. Method: immunoSEQ multiplex PCR; TCRdb's copy keeps in-frame clones and lacks some. The sample carries some 290,000 clones, 85% to 90% recorded once. The sample was peripheral blood. These receptors originate from a man aged 18-30 years with active or convalescent COVID-19. Both conserved end residues are part of each CDR3. Each record gives: V gene, clone size, D gene, CDR3 protein. The D gene is left open where the match is weak. A clone size is listed for some rows: how often the clone was seen (once, few, many), or a class if it is expanded.

v_call: TRBV7-7
clone_size: -
d_call: -
cdr3_aa: CASSLAGGTGELFF

v_call: TRBV3-1/TRBV3-2
clone_size: -
d_call: TRBD1
cdr3_aa: CASSQGRGRGPYEQYF

v_call: TRBV6-5
clone_size: -
d_call: -
cdr3_aa: CASSYLNRDEQYF

v_call: TRBV19
clone_size: -
d_call: -
cdr3_aa: CASSGGAWETQYF

v_call: TRBV25-1
clone_size: -
d_call: -
cdr3_aa: CASSKSSNEQYF

v_call: TRBV7-2
clone_size: -
d_call: -
cdr3_aa: CASSLGRENTGELFF

v_call: TRBV6-2/TRBV6-3
clone_size: -
d_call: -
cdr3_aa: CASSLRGEAFF

v_call: TRBV28
clone_size: once
d_call: -
cdr3_aa: CASTARGRGIGNTIYF

v_call: TRBV28
clone_size: -
d_call: TRBD1
cdr3_aa: CASSLLGQVGNTGELFF

v_call: TRBV6-2/TRBV6-3
clone_size: -
d_call: TRBD1
cdr3_aa: CASSPLPDRAADGANVLTF

v_call: TRBV10-2
clone_size: -
d_call: TRBD2
cdr3_aa: CASGTSGDTDTQYF

v_call: TRBV6-6
clone_size: -
d_call: -
cdr3_aa: CASSRDSSSGNTIYF

v_call: TRBV2
clone_size: -
d_call: TRBD1
cdr3_aa: CASSRDRGDNEQFF

v_call: TRBV6-5
clone_size: -
d_call: -
cdr3_aa: CASSSAGGGETQYF